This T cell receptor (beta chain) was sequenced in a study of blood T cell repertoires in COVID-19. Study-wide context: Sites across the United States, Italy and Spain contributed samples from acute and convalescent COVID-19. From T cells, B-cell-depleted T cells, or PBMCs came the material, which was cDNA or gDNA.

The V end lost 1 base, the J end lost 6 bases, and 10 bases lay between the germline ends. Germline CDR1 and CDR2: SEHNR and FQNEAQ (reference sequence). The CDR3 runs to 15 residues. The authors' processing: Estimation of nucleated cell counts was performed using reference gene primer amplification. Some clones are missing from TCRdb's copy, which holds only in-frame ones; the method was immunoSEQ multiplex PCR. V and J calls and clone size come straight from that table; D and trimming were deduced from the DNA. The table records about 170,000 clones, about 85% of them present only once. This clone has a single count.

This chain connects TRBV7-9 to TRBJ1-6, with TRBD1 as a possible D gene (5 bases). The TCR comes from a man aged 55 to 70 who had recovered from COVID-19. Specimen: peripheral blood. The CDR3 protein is CASSLGQGSNSPLHF. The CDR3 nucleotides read TGTGCCAGCAGCTTAGGGCAGGGCTCTAATTCACCCCTCCACTTT. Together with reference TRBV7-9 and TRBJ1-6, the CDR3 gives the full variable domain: DTGVSQNPRHKITKRGQNVTFRCDPISEHNRLYWYRQTLGQGPEFLTYFQNEAQLEKSRLLSDRFSAERPKGSFSTLEIQRTEQGDSAMYLCASSLGQGSNSPLHFGNGTRLTVT.